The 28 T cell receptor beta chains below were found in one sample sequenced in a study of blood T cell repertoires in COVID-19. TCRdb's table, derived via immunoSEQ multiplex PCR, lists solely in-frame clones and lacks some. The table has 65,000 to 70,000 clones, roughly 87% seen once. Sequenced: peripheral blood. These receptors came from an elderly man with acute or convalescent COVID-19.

The CDR3 sequence is CASSPRARGPGANVLTF. For the CDR3, the DNA is TGTGCCAGCTCACCACGGGCCAGGGGGCCTGGGGCCAACGTCCTGACTTTC. The genes are TRBV18 and TRBJ2-6; 8 bases match TRBD1. Germline CDR1 and CDR2: KGHSH and LQKENI. V lost 1 base to trimming and J lost 2 bases; unmatched junction nucleotides: 4. The length of the CDR3 is 17 residues.

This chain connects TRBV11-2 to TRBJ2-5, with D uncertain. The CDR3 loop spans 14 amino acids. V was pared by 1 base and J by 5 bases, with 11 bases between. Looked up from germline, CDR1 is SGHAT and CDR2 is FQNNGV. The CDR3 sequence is CASSLAARWETQYF. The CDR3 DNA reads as TGTGCCAGCAGCTTAGCGGCGCGGTGGGAGACCCAGTACTTC.

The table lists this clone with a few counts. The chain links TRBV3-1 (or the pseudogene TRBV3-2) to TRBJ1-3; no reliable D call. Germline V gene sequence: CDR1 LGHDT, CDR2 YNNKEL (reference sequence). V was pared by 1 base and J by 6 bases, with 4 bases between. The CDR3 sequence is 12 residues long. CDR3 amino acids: CASSQGANTIYF. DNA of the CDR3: TGTGCCAGCAGCCAAGGGGCAAACACCATATATTTT.

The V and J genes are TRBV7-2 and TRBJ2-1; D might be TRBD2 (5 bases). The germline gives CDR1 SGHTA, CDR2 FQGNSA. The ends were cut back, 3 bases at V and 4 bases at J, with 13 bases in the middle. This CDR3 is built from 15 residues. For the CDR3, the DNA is TGTGCCAGCAGCTTCGGGGAGTCCTCGTACAATGAGCAGTTCTTC. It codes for CASSFGESSYNEQFF.

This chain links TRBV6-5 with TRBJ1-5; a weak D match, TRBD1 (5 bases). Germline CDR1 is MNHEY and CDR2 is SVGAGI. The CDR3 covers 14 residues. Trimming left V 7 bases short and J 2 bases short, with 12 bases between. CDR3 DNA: TGTGCCAGCACCTGGGGAGGGGGCAATCAGCCCCAGCATTTT. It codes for CASTWGGGNQPQHF.

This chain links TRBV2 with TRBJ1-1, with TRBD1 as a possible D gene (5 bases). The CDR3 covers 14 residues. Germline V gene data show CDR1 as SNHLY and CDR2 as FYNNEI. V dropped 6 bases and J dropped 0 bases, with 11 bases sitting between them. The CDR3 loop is CASRGLLLNTEAFF. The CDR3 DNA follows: TGTGCCAGCAGGGGGCTTCTCCTGAACACTGAAGCTTTCTTT.

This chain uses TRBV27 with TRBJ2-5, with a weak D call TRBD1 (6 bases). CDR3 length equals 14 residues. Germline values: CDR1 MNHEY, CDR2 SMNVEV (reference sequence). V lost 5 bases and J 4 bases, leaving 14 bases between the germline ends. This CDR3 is CASSLLDSRETQYF. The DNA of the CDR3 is TGTGCCAGCAGTCTCTTGGACAGCAGAGAGACCCAGTACTTC.

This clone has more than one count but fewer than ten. As DNA, the CDR3 is TGTGCTAGTGGTTTGGGGGACAGGTCTGACTATGGCTACACCTTC. Translating gives CASGLGDRSDYGYTF. The chain recombines TRBV12-5 with TRBJ1-2, with TRBD1 identical over 8 bases. The CDR3 extends over 15 amino acids. The J segment lost 3 bases and the V segment lost 1 base, leaving 4 bases of the junction unmatched. Germline-derived CDR1 and CDR2 are LGHNT and FRNRAP.

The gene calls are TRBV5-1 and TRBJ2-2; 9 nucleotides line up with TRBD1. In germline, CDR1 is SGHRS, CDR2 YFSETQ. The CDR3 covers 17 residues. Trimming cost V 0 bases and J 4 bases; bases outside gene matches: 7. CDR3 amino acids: CASSLGDRALPTGELFF. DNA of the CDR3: TGCGCCAGCAGCTTGGGGGACAGGGCGCTCCCCACCGGGGAGCTGTTTTTT. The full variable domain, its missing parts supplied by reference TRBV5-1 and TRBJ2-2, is KAGVTQTPRYLIKTRGQQVTLSCSPISGHRSVSWYQQTPGQGLQFLFEYFSETQRNKGNFPGRFSGRQFSNSRSEMNVSTLELGDSALYLCASSLGDRALPTGELFFGEGSRLTVL.

As DNA, the CDR3 is TGTGCCAGCAGCCAAGTAGACAGGGGGCTCACTGAAGCTTTCTTT. Translated: CASSQVDRGLTEAFF. This chain connects TRBV3-1 (or the pseudogene TRBV3-2) to TRBJ1-1; TRBD1 agrees at 10 bases. J gave up 4 bases and V 1 base, and 3 bases lay outside the gene matches. The CDR3 contains 15 residues. The germline gives CDR1 LGHDT, CDR2 YNNKEL (reference sequence).

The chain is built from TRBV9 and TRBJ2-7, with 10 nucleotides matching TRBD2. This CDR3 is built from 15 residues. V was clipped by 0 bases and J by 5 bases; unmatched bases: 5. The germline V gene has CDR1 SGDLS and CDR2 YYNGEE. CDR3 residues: CASSVGPSGSHEQYF. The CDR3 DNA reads TGTGCCAGCAGCGTAGGGCCTAGCGGGAGCCACGAGCAGTACTTC.

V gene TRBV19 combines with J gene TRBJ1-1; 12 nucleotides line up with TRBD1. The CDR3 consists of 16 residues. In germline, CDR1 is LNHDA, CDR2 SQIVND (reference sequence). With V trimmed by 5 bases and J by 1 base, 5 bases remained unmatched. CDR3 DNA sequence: TGTGCCAGTAGTTTCCGGGACAGGGGGCCGAACACTGAAGCTTTCTTT. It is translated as CASSFRDRGPNTEAFF.

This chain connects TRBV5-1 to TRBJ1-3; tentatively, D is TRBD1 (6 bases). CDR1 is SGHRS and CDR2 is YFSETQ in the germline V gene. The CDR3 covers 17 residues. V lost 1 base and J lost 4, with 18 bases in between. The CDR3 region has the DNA TGCGCCAGCAGCTTGACTTTTCAGGGGATTACAGGAAACACCATATATTTT. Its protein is CASSLTFQGITGNTIYF.

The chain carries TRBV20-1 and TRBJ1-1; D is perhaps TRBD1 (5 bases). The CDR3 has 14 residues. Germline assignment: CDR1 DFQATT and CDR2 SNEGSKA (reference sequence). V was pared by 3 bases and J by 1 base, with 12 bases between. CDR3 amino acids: CSASNPGKNTEAFF. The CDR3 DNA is TGCAGTGCTAGTAATCCAGGGAAGAACACTGAAGCTTTCTTT.

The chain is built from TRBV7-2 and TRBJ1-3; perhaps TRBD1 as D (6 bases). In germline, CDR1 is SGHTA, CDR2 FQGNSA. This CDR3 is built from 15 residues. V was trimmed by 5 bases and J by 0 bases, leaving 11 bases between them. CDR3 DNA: TGTGCCAGCAGCCCCGGACAGACCTCTGGAAACACCATATATTTT. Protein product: CASSPGQTSGNTIYF. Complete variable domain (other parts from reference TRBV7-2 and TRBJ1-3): GAGVSQSPSNKVTEKGKDVELRCDPISGHTALYWYRQSLGQGLEFLIYFQGNSAPDKSGLPSDRFSAERTGGSVSTLTIQRTQQEDSAVYLCASSPGQTSGNTIYFGEGSWLTVV.

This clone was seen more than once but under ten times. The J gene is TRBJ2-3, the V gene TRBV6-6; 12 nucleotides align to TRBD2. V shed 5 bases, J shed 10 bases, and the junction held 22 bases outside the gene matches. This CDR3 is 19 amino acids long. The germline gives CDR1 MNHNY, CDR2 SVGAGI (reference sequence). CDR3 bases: TGTGCCAGCAGTCATCGACTAGCGGGAGTTCAATTGGCCCCTTATGCGCAGTATTTT. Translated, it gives CASSHRLAGVQLAPYAQYF.

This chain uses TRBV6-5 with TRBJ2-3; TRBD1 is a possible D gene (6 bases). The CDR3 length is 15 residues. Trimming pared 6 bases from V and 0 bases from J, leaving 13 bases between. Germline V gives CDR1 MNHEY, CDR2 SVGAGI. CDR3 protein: CASSLQGPSTDTQYF. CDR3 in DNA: TGTGCCAGCAGCCTACAGGGCCCCAGCACAGATACGCAGTATTTT.

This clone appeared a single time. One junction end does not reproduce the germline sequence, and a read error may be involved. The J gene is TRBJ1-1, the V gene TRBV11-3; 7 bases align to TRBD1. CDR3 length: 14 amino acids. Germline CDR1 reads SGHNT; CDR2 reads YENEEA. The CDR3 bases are TGTACCAGCAGCTCGGACAGCAGGGGGGCTGAAGCTTTCTTT. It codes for CTSSSDSRGAEAFF.

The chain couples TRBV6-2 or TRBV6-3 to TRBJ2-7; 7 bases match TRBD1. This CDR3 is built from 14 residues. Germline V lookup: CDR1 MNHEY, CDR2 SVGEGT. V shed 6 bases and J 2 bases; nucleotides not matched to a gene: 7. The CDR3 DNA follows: TGTGCCAGCAGCCTGACAGGGACAACCTACGAGCAGTACTTC. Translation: CASSLTGTTYEQYF.

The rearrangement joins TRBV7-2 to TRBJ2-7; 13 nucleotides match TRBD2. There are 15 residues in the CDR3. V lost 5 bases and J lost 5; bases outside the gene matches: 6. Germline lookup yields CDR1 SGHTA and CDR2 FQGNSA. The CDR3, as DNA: TGTGCCAGCAGCACAGGACTAGCGGGAGTTGACGAGCAGTACTTC. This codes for CASSTGLAGVDEQYF.

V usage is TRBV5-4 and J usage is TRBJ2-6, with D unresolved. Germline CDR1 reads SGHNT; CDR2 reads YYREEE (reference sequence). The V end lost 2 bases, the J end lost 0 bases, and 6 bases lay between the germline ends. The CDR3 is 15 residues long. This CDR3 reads CASSLRFSGANVLTF. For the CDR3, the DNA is TGTGCCAGCAGCTTACGGTTCTCTGGGGCCAACGTCCTGACTTTC.

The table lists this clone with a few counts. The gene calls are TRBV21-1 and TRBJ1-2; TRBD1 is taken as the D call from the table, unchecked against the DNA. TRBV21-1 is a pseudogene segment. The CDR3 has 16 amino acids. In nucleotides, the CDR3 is TGTGCCAGCAGCACCCCGGGACACGGAGTCTACTATGGCTACACCTTC. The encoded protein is CASSTPGHGVYYGYTF.

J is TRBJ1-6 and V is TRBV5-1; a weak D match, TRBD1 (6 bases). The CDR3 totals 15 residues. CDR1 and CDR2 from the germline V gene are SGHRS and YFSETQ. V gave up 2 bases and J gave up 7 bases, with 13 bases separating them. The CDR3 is CASSLQGPVNSPLHF. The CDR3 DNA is TGCGCCAGCAGCTTACAGGGTCCAGTGAATTCACCCCTCCACTTT. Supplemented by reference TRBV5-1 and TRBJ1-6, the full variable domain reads KAGVTQTPRYLIKTRGQQVTLSCSPISGHRSVSWYQQTPGQGLQFLFEYFSETQRNKGNFPGRFSGRQFSNSRSEMNVSTLELGDSALYLCASSLQGPVNSPLHFGNGTRLTVT.

CDR3 DNA sequence: TGTGCCAGCAGCCAAGATCATACACCTTCCTACGAGCAGTACTTC. Its protein product is CASSQDHTPSYEQYF. The V gene is TRBV3-1 (or the pseudogene TRBV3-2), the J gene TRBJ2-7, with D unclear. V lost 0 bases to trimming and J lost 1 base, with 10 bases between them. The germline gives CDR1 LGHDT, CDR2 YNNKEL (reference sequence). This CDR3 is 15 amino acids long.

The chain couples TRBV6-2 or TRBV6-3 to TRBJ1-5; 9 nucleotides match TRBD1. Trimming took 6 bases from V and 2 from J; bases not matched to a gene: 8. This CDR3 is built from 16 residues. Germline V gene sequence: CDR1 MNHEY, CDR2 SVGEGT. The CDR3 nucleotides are TGTGCCAGCAGCCTGAGGGACAGGGCGGGCAATCAGCCCCAGCATTTT. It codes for CASSLRDRAGNQPQHF.

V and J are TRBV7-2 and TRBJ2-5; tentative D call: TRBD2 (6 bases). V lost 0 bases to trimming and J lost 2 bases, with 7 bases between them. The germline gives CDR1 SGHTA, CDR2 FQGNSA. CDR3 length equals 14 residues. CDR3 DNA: TGTGCCAGCAGCTTAGCAGGGACTCAAGAGACCCAGTACTTC. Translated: CASSLAGTQETQYF.

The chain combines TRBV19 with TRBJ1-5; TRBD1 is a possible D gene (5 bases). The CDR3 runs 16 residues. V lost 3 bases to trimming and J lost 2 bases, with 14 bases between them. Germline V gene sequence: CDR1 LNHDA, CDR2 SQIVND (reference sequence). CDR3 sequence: CASSIQGTSGNQPQHF. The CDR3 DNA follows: TGTGCCAGTAGTATCCAGGGTACAAGCGGCAATCAGCCCCAGCATTTT.

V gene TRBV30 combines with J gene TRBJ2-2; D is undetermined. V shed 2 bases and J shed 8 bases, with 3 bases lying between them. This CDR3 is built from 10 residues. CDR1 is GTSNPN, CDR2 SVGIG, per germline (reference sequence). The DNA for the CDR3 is TGTGCCTGGAGTTCTGGGGAGCTGTTTTTT. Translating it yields CAWSSGELFF.